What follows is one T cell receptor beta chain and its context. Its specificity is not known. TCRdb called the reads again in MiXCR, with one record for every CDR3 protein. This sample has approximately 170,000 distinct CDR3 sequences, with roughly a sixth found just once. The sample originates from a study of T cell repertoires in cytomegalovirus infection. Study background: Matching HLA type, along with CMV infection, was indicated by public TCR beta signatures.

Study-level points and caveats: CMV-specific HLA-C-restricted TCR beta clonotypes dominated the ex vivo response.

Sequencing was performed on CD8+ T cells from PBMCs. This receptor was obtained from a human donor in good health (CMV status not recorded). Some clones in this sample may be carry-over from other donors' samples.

The CDR3 nucleotides read TGTGCCAGCAGCCCTAGCGTTGAGCAGTTCTTC. Amino acids: CASSPSVEQFF. V gene TRBV6-6 combines with J gene TRBJ2-1; perhaps TRBD2 as D (6 bases). The CDR3 length is 11 residues. CDR1 MNHNY and CDR2 SVGAGI come from the germline V gene (reference sequence). The V end lost 6 bases, the J end lost 9 bases, and 9 bases lay between the germline ends.